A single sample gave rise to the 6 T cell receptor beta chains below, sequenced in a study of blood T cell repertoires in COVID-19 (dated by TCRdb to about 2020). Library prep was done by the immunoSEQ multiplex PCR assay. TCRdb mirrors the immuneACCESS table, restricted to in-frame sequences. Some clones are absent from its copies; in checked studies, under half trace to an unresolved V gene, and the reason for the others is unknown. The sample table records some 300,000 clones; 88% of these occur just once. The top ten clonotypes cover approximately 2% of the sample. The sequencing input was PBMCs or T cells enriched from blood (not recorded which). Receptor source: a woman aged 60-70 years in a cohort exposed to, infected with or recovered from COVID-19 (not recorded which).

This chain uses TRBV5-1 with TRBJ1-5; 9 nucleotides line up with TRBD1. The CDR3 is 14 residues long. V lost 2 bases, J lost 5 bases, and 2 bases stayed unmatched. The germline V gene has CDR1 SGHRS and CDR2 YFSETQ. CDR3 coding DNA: TGCGCCAGCAGCTTTACAGGGGGCGATCAGCCCCAGCATTTT. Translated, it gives CASSFTGGDQPQHF.

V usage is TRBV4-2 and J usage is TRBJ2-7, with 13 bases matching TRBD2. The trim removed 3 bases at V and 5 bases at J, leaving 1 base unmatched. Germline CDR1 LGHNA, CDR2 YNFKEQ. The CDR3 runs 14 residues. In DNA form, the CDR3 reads TGTGCCAGCAGCCACGGGACTAGCGGGAACGAGCAGTACTTC. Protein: CASSHGTSGNEQYF.

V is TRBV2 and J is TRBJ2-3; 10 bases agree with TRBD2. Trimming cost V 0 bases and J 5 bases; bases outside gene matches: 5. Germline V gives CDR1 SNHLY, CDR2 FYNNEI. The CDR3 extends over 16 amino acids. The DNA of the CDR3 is TGTGCCAGCAGTGAAGCGGCACTAGCGGGAAGAGATACGCAGTATTTT. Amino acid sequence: CASSEAALAGRDTQYF.

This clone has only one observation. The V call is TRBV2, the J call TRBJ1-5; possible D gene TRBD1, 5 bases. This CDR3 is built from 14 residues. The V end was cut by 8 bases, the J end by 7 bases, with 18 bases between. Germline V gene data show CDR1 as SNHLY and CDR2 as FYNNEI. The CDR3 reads CASSYLTGVQPQHF. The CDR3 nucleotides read TGTGCCAGCTCATACCTGACGGGGGTGCAGCCCCAGCATTTT.

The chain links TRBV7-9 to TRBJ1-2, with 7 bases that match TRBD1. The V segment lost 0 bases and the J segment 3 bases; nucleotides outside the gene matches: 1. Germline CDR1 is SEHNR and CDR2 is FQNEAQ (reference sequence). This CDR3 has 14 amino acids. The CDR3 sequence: CASSLAGGDYGYTF. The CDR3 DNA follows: TGTGCCAGCAGCTTAGCAGGGGGCGACTATGGCTACACCTTC.

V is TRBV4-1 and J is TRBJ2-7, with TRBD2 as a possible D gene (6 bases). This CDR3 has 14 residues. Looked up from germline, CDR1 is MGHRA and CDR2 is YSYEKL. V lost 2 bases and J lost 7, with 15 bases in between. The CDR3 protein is CASSQIWGVGEQYF. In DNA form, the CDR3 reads TGCGCCAGCAGCCAAATCTGGGGGGTTGGGGAGCAGTACTTC.